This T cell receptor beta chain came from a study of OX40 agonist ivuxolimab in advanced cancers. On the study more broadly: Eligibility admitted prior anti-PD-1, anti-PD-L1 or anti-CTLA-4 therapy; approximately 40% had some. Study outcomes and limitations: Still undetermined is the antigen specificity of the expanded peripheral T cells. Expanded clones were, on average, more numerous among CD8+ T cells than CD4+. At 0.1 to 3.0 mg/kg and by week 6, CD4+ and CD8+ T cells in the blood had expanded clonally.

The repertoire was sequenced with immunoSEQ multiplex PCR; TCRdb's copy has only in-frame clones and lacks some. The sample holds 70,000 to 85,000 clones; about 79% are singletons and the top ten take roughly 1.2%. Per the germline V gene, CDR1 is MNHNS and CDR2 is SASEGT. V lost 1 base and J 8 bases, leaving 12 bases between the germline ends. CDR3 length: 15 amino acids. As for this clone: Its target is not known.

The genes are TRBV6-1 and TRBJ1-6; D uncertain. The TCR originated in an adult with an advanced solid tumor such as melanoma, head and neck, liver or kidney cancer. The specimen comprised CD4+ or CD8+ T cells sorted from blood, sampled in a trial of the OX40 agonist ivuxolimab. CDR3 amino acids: CASSEVGQVDSPLHF. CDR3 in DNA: TGTGCCAGCAGTGAAGTTGGTCAGGTAGATTCACCCCTCCACTTT.